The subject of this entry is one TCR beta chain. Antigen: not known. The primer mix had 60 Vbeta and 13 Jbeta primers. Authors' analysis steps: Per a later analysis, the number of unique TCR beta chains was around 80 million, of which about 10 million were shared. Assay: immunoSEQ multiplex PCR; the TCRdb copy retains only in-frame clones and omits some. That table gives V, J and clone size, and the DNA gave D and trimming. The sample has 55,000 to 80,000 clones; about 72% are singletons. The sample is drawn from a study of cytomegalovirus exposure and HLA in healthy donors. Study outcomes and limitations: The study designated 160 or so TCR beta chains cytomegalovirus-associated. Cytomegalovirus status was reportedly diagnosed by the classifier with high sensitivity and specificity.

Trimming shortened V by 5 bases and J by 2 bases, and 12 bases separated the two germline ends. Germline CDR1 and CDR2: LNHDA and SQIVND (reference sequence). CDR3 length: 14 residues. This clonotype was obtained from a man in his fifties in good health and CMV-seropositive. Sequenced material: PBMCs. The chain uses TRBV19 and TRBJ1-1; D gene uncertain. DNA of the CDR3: TGTGCCAGTAGTCGCGAGACAACAAACACTGAAGCTTTCTTT. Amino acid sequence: CASSRETTNTEAFF. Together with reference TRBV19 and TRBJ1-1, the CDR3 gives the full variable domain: DGGITQSPKYLFRKEGQNVTLSCEQNLNHDAMYWYRQDPGQGLRLIYYSQIVNDFQKGDIAEGYSVSREKKESFPLTVTSAQKNPTAFYLCASSRETTNTEAFFGQGTRLTVV.